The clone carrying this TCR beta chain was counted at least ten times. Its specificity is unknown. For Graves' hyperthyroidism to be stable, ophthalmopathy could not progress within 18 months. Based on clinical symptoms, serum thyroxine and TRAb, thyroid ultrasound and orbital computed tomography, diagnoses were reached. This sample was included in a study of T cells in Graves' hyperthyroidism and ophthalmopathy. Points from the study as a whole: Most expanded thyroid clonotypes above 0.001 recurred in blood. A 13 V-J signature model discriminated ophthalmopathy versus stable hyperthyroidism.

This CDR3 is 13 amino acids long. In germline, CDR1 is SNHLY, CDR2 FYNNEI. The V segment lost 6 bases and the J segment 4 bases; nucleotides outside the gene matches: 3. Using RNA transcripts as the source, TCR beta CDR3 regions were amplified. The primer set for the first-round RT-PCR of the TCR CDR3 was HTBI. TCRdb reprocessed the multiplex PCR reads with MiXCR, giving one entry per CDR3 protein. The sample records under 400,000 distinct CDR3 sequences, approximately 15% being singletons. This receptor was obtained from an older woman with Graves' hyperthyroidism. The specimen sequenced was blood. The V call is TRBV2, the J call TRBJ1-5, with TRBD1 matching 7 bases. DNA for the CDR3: TGTGCCAGCAGGGAACAGGGGAATCAGCCCCAGCATTTT. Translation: CASREQGNQPQHF.